This T cell receptor beta chain was sequenced during a study of blood T cell repertoires in COVID-19. Background on the study: Acute and convalescent COVID-19 specimens originated in the United States, Italy and Spain. PBMCs, B-cell-depleted T cells, or T cells provided the cDNA or gDNA that made up the material.

In the authors' methods: Amplification of reference gene primers provided the estimated nucleated cell counts. Clones were read by immunoSEQ multiplex PCR, and TCRdb kept only the in-frame ones, dropping some. The DNA was the basis for D and trimming; V, J and clone size are from that table. Among roughly 200,000 clones listed, around nine tenths were seen once. V dropped 5 bases and J dropped 0 bases, with 20 bases sitting between them. The germline V gene has CDR1 LNHDA and CDR2 SQIVND (reference sequence). CDR3 length equals 18 residues. The TCR comes from a man in his sixties with acute or convalescent COVID-19. The specimen was peripheral blood. The chain combines TRBV19 with TRBJ2-4; a possible D gene is TRBD1 (6 bases). The CDR3 here is CASSEGSHRDPAKNIQYF. The CDR3 region has the DNA TGTGCCAGTAGTGAGGGTTCACACAGGGATCCAGCCAAAAACATTCAGTACTTC.